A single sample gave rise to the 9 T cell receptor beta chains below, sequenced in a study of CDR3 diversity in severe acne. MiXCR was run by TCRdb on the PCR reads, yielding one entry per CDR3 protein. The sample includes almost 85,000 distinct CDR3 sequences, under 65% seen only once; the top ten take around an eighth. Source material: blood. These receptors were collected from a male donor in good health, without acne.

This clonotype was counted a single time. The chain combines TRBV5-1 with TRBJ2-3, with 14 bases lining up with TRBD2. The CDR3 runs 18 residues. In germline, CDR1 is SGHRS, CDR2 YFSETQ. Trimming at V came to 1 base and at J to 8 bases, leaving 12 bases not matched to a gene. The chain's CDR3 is CASSLMGLAGASVATQYF. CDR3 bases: TGCGCCAGCAGCTTGATGGGACTAGCGGGAGCGTCCGTGGCTACGCAGTATTTT.

CDR3 residues: CASSFQNYGYTF. The CDR3 bases are TGTGCCAGCAGTTTTCAGAACTATGGCTACACCTTC. The rearrangement links TRBV12-3 or TRBV12-4 to TRBJ1-2; D unclear. There are 12 residues in the CDR3. V was pared by 3 bases and J by 2 bases, with 4 bases between.

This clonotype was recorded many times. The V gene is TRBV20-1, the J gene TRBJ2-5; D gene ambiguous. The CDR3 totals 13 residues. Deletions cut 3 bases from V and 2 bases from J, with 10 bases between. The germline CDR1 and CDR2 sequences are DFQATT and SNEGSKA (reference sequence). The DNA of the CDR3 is TGCAGTGCTAGGGTTTGGGAACAAGAGACCCAGTACTTC. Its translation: CSARVWEQETQYF.

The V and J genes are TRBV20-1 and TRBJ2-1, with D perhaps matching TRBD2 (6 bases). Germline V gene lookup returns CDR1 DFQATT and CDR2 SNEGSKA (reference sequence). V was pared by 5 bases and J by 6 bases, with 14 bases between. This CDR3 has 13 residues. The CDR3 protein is CSAGSGPGNEQFF. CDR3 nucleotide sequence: TGCAGTGCTGGGAGCGGGCCGGGCAATGAGCAGTTCTTC.

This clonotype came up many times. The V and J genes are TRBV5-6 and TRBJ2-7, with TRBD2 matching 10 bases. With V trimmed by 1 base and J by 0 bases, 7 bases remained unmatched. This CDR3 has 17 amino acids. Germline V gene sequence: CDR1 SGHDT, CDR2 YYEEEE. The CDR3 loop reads CASSLSAGGSPSYEQYF. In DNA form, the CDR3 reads TGTGCCAGCAGCTTGTCAGCGGGAGGGTCCCCCTCCTACGAGCAGTACTTC.

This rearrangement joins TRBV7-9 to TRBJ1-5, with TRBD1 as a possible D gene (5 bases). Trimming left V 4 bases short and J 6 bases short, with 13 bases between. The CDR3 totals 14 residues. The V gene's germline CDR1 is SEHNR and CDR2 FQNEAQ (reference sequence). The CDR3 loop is CASSSLGGGQPQHF. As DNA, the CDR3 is TGTGCCAGCAGCTCCCTCGGGGGTGGTCAGCCCCAGCATTTT.

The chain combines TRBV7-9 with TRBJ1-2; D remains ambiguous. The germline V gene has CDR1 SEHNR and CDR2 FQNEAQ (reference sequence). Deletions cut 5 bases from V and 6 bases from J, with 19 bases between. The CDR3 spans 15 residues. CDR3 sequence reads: CASSPTATQLDGYTF. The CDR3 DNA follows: TGTGCCAGCAGCCCAACAGCGACCCAATTAGATGGCTACACCTTC.

For the CDR3, the DNA is TGTGCCACCAGTGGCGGGGGCTCCGGGGAGCTGTTTTTT. Translation gives CATSGGGSGELFF. The V and J genes are TRBV24-1 and TRBJ2-2; tentative D call: TRBD2 (7 bases). V was clipped by 5 bases and J by 6 bases, with 9 bases between them. CDR3 length: 13 residues. CDR1 and CDR2 from the germline V gene are KGHDR and SFDVKD.

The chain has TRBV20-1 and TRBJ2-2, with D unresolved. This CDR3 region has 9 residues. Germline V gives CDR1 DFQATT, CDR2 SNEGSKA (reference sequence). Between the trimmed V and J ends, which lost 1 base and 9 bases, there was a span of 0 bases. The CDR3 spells CSARGELFF. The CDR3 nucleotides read TGCAGTGCTAGAGGGGAGCTGTTTTTT.